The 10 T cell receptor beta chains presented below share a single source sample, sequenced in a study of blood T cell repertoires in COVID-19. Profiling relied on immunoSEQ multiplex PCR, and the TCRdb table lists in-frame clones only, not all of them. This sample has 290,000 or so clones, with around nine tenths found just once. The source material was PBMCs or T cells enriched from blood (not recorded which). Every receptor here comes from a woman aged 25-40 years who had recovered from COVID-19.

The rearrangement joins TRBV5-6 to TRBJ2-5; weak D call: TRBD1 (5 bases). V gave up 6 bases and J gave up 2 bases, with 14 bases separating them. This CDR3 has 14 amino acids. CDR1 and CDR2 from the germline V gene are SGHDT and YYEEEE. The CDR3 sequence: CASTGHLSQETQYF. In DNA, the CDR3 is TGTGCCAGCACAGGGCACCTTTCTCAAGAGACCCAGTACTTC.

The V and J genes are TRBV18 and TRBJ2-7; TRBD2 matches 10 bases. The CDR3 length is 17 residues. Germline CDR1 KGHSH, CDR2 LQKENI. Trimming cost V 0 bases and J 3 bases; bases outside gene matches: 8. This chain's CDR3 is CASSPPSSGRAIYEQYF. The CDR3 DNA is TGTGCCAGCTCACCACCTTCGAGCGGGAGGGCCATCTACGAGCAGTACTTC.

The CDR3 reads CASSNTGGQPQHF. In DNA, the CDR3 is TGTGCCAGCAGCAATACGGGGGGACAGCCCCAGCATTTT. This chain joins TRBV7-8 and TRBJ1-5; D is possibly TRBD1 (5 bases). Between the trimmed V and J ends, which lost 5 bases and 7 bases, there was a span of 12 bases. Germline CDR1 SGHVS, CDR2 FQNEAQ. The CDR3 totals 13 residues.

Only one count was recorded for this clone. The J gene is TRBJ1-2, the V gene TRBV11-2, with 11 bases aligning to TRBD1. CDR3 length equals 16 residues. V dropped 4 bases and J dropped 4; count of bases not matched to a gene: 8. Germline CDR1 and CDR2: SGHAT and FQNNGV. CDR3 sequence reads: CASSSEGTGGVYGYTF. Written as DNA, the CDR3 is TGTGCCAGCAGCTCGGAGGGGACAGGGGGTGTCTATGGCTACACCTTC.

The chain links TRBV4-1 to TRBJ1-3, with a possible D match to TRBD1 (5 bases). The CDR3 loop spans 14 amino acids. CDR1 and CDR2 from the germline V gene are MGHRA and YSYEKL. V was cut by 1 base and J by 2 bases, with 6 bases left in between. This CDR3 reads CASSQATAGNTIYF. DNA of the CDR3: TGCGCCAGCAGCCAAGCGACAGCTGGAAACACCATATATTTT.

The DNA for the CDR3 is TGTGCCAGTAGTAAGGGCCAGGGGGATACGCAGTATTTT. This codes for CASSKGQGDTQYF. The chain couples TRBV19 to TRBJ2-3; the D gene is possibly TRBD1 (6 bases). CDR1 LNHDA and CDR2 SQIVND come from the germline V gene (reference sequence). The CDR3 has 13 amino acids. V gave up 4 bases and J gave up 6 bases, with 11 bases separating them.

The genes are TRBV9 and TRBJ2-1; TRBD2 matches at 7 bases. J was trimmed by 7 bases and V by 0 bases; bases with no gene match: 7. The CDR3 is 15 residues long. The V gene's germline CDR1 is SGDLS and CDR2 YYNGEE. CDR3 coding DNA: TGTGCCAGCAGCGTAGCCGGGAGGTGGAGTAATGAGCAGTTCTTC. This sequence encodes CASSVAGRWSNEQFF.

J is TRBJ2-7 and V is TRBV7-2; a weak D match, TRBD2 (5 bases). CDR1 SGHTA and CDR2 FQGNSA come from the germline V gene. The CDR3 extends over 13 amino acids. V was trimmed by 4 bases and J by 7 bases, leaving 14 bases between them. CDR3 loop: CASSSGPSREQYF. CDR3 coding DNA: TGTGCCAGCAGCTCGGGCCCTAGCAGGGAGCAGTACTTC.

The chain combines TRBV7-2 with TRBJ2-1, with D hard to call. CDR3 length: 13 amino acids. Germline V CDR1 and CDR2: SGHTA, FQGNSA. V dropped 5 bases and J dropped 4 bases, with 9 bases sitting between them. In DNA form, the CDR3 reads TGTGCCAGCAGCCCAGGTCGGTACAATGAGCAGTTCTTC. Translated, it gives CASSPGRYNEQFF.

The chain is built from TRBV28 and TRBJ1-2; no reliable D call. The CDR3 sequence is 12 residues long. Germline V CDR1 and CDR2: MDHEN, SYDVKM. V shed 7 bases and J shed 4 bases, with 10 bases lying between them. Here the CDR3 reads CASMRGPYGYTF. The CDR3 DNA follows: TGTGCCAGCATGAGAGGGCCCTATGGCTACACCTTC.